This passage covers 30 T cell receptor beta chains from one sample sequenced in a study of molecular identifiers for immune sequencing clone quantification. TCRdb redid the calling of the PCR reads with MiXCR, one entry per CDR3 protein. This table has about 36,000 distinct CDR3 sequences, around 18% appearing once. Input material: naive CD8+ T cells from blood, with Jurkat cell RNA spiked in. The subset here: FACS-sorted CD8+CD4-CCR7+CD45RA+ naive T cells. The receptors stem from a human donor in good health. Some libraries in this study had Jurkat cell RNA spiked in.

At least ten counts were recorded for this clonotype. The V gene is TRBV7-9, the J gene TRBJ1-2; a possible D gene is TRBD1 (6 bases). Germline V gene sequence: CDR1 SEHNR, CDR2 FQNEAQ (reference sequence). Trimming took 4 bases from V and 5 from J, leaving 17 bases between them. The CDR3 totals 15 residues. This chain's CDR3 is CASSSDRSLYYGYTF. The CDR3 nucleotides are TGTGCCAGCAGCTCAGACAGGTCTTTATATTATGGCTACACCTTC.

This clonotype has at least ten counts. The V gene is TRBV12-3 or TRBV12-4, the J gene TRBJ2-7; tentatively, D is TRBD2 (5 bases). This CDR3 spans 14 amino acids. Trimming cost V 3 bases and J 0 bases, with 9 bases left between them. The chain's CDR3 is CASSFGGFSYEQYF. CDR3 bases: TGTGCCAGCAGTTTTGGCGGGTTCTCCTACGAGCAGTACTTC.

A note on this clonotype: A clone one base away is much larger, so this may be a read error. V gene TRBV5-1 combines with J gene TRBJ2-1; 7 bases are a match to TRBD1. The CDR3 loop spans 13 amino acids. Germline V CDR1 and CDR2: SGHRS, YFSETQ. For the CDR3, the DNA is TGCGCCAGCTGGGGACAGTCTTACAGTGAGCAGTTCTTC. Its translation: CASWGQSYSEQFF.

This clonotype was observed at least ten times. The chain is built from TRBV6-2 or TRBV6-3 and TRBJ1-5, with D unresolved. Trimming pared 2 bases from V and 5 bases from J, leaving 19 bases between. The CDR3 runs to 17 residues. Looked up from germline, CDR1 is MNHEY and CDR2 is SVGEGT. The CDR3 spells CASSYPPRGMEYQPQHF. As DNA, the CDR3 is TGTGCCAGCAGTTACCCTCCGCGGGGTATGGAGTATCAGCCCCAGCATTTT.

In the case of this clonotype: This could be a read error, since a much larger clone is one nucleotide away. The chain employs TRBV6-5 and TRBJ1-1; D gene unclear. This CDR3 is 16 amino acids long. V was trimmed by 0 bases and J by 1 base, leaving 12 bases between them. Germline CDR1 reads MNHEY; CDR2 reads SVGAGI. The CDR3 DNA reads TGTGCCAGCAGTTACTCCTTAGTTTTAGAGAACACTGAAGCTTTCTTT. Encoded protein: CASSYSLVLENTEAFF.

On this clonotype itself: This could be a read error, since a much larger clone is one nucleotide away. The chain has TRBV7-2 and TRBJ2-7; D is unclear. The CDR3 spans 14 residues. Trimming left V 3 bases short and J 6 bases short, with 15 bases between. Germline V gives CDR1 SGHTA, CDR2 FQGNSA. The CDR3 is CASSFEFLPCEQYF. DNA of the CDR3: TGTGCCAGCAGCTTTGAGTTCCTTCCCTGCGAGCAGTACTTC.

This clonotype appeared a single time. V gene TRBV9 combines with J gene TRBJ2-6; the D gene is possibly TRBD1 (5 bases). Per the germline V gene, CDR1 is SGDLS and CDR2 is YYNGEE. The CDR3 is 15 residues long. V lost 4 bases, J lost 4 bases, and 12 bases lay in between. In nucleotides, the CDR3 is TGTGCCAGCAGCCTCTGGGGCTCCGGGGCCAACGTCCTGACTTTC. Protein product: CASSLWGSGANVLTF.

This clonotype has ten or more counts. V usage is TRBV7-2 and J usage is TRBJ2-1; 8 bases are shared with TRBD2. The V gene's germline CDR1 is SGHTA and CDR2 FQGNSA. Trimming removed 2 bases from V and 3 bases from J; junction bases left unmatched: 6. This CDR3 contains 16 residues. The CDR3 loop reads CASSLPTSGYYNEQFF. In nucleotides, the CDR3 is TGTGCCAGCAGCTTACCAACTAGCGGATACTACAATGAGCAGTTCTTC.

Points on this clonotype: Compared with germline, one end of the junction differs, possibly owing to a read error. The rearrangement links TRBV7-2 to TRBJ2-2; TRBD2 might be the D (6 bases). The germline V gene encodes CDR1 SGHTA and CDR2 FQGNSA. The length of the CDR3 is 15 residues. The CDR3 DNA follows: TGTGCCAGCAGCAAGAGCGGGTACAACACCTGGGAGCTGTTTTTT. Its translation is CASSKSGYNTWELFF.

The sample holds many counts of this clonotype. The genes are TRBV12-5 and TRBJ2-1; D may match TRBD1 or TRBD2 (5 bases each). Germline V gene sequence: CDR1 LGHNT, CDR2 FRNRAP. The V end was cut by 7 bases, the J end by 5 bases, with 12 bases between. The CDR3 extends over 13 amino acids. CDR3 nucleotides: TGTGCTAGTGCCCCGGGGACCCACAATGAGCAGTTCTTC. This gives the protein CASAPGTHNEQFF.

This clonotype was seen a single time. A much larger clonotype is one base distant, so this may be a read error. V usage is TRBV7-2 and J usage is TRBJ2-5; D not certain. Germline V gives CDR1 SGHTA, CDR2 FQGNSA. Trimming took off 3 bases at V and 3 bases at J, with 8 bases between the two ends. The CDR3 runs 13 residues. Written as DNA, the CDR3 is TGTGCCAGCAGCTTCCTCGAAAAAGAGACCCAGTACTTC. Translating gives CASSFLEKETQYF. The complete variable domain, with remaining parts taken from reference TRBV7-2 and TRBJ2-5, reads GAGVSQSPSNKVTEKGKDVELRCDPISGHTALYWYRQSLGQGLEFLIYFQGNSAPDKSGLPSDRFSAERTGGSVSTLTIQRTQQEDSAVYLCASSFLEKETQYFGPGTRLLVL.

Details on this clonotype: At one of its ends the junction is not consistent with the germline gene, which may arise from a read error. The gene calls are TRBV7-7 and TRBJ2-2, with 14 bases aligning to TRBD2. The CDR3 consists of 15 residues. Germline-derived CDR1 and CDR2 are SSHAT and FNYEAQ (reference sequence). CDR3 nucleotides: TGTGCTAGCAGCCGAGGGACTAGCGGGAGCGGGGAGCTGTTTTTT. This codes for CASSRGTSGSGELFF.

The chain is built from TRBV5-1 and TRBJ2-1, with TRBD2 as a possible D gene (6 bases). Trimming shortened V by 0 bases and J by 0 bases, and 13 bases separated the two germline ends. CDR1 and CDR2 (germline): SGHRS, YFSETQ. This CDR3 is 17 amino acids long. In nucleotides, the CDR3 is TGCGCCAGCAGCTTGGAGGAAGCGGGTGGCTCCTACAATGAGCAGTTCTTC. This sequence encodes CASSLEEAGGSYNEQFF.

This clonotype was recorded many times. V is TRBV7-9 and J is TRBJ2-1; 11 nucleotides align to TRBD2. Germline loops: CDR1 SEHNR, CDR2 FQNEAQ (reference sequence). CDR3 size: 14 residues. J lost 10 bases, V lost 3 bases, and 5 bases had no gene match. The DNA for the CDR3 is TGTGCCAGCAGCTTTCCCGGACTAGCGGGCGAGCAGTTCTTC. Residues: CASSFPGLAGEQFF.

This chain joins TRBV7-8 and TRBJ2-3, with 11 bases lining up with TRBD2. Germline CDR1 reads SGHVS; CDR2 reads FQNEAQ. The CDR3 length is 19 residues. With 5 bases clipped from V and 0 bases from J, the junction kept 13 bases outside the gene matches. The CDR3 region is CASSAIPGTSGSSTDTQYF. The CDR3 nucleotides are TGTGCCAGCAGCGCGATCCCCGGGACTAGCGGTTCTAGCACAGATACGCAGTATTTT.

Of note for this clonotype: Likely a read error: the CDR3 ends without its conserved phenylalanine or tryptophan. V gene TRBV13 combines with J gene TRBJ1-1, with D possibly TRBD1 on 5 matching bases. Germline V lookup: CDR1 PRHDT, CDR2 FYEKMQ (reference sequence). The CDR3 runs 16 residues. V was cut by 1 base and J by 7 bases, with 19 bases left in between. CDR3 loop: CASSLDLYRGLGEAFL. The DNA for the CDR3 is TGTGCCAGCAGCTTAGATTTATACCGGGGCCTGGGTGAAGCTTTCCTT.

The sample holds many counts of this clonotype. This chain links TRBV7-8 with TRBJ2-1; 14 nucleotides align to TRBD2. Unmatched junction bases numbered 6, after V lost 5 bases and J lost 6 bases. Per the germline V gene, CDR1 is SGHVS and CDR2 is FQNEAQ. The CDR3 loop spans 16 amino acids. The CDR3 region is CASSPPGTSGSNEQFF. Here the CDR3 DNA reads TGTGCCAGCAGCCCGCCCGGGACTAGCGGGAGCAATGAGCAGTTCTTC.

The chain employs TRBV5-6 and TRBJ2-1; D possibly corresponds to TRBD2 (5 bases). Trimming shortened V by 7 bases and J by 2 bases, and 7 bases separated the two germline ends. The germline V gene has CDR1 SGHDT and CDR2 YYEEEE. The CDR3 is 12 amino acids. The CDR3 loop reads CASSGTYNEQFF. CDR3 nucleotides: TGTGCCAGCTCCGGGACCTACAATGAGCAGTTCTTC.

This clonotype came up many times. The chain links TRBV7-2 to TRBJ2-7, with 9 bases fitting TRBD2. Germline assignment: CDR1 SGHTA and CDR2 FQGNSA. The CDR3 consists of 16 residues. Trimming cost V 5 bases and J 0 bases; bases outside gene matches: 8. The CDR3 protein is CASSEGGTSRSYEQYF. The DNA of the CDR3 is TGTGCCAGCAGCGAGGGGGGGACTAGCCGCTCCTACGAGCAGTACTTC.

This clonotype was observed at least ten times. The V call is TRBV28, the J call TRBJ1-1, with 7 bases aligning to TRBD1. The CDR3 sequence is 16 residues long. Germline assignment: CDR1 MDHEN and CDR2 SYDVKM. The V gene end was trimmed by 5 bases and the J gene end by 1 base; junction bases not matched to a gene: 10. The DNA of the CDR3 is TGTGCCAGCAGTCTCATTAGACAGGGTGGGAACACTGAAGCTTTCTTT. Protein: CASSLIRQGGNTEAFF.

This clonotype was found a few times. The genes are TRBV3-1 and TRBJ2-7, with 8 bases fitting TRBD1. Germline assignment: CDR1 LGHDT and CDR2 YNNKEL (reference sequence). The CDR3 totals 14 residues. V shed 3 bases and J 0 bases; nucleotides not matched to a gene: 1. In DNA, the CDR3 is TGTGCCAGCAGCCATACAGGGGGCTCCTACGAGCAGTACTTC. It codes for CASSHTGGSYEQYF.

J is TRBJ1-5 and V is TRBV5-6, with 7 bases lining up with TRBD1. From germline, CDR1 is SGHDT and CDR2 YYEEEE. The CDR3 totals 12 residues. The trim removed 0 bases at V and 15 bases at J, leaving 6 bases unmatched. CDR3 coding DNA: TGTGCCAGCAGCTTGGGACAGGGCCCCTCGCATTTT. Protein sequence: CASSLGQGPSHF.

This clonotype was recorded many times. This rearrangement joins TRBV7-2 to TRBJ2-6, with TRBD2 identical over 10 bases. CDR3 length: 21 amino acids. The germline CDR1 and CDR2 sequences are SGHTA and FQGNSA. The J segment lost 3 bases and the V segment lost 0 bases, leaving 14 bases of the junction unmatched. The CDR3 is CASSLALLLAGVVGGANVLTF. The CDR3 coding sequence is TGTGCCAGCAGCTTAGCCCTCCTCCTAGCGGGAGTCGTGGGTGGGGCCAACGTCCTGACTTTC. Full variable domain (remainder filled in from reference TRBV7-2 and TRBJ2-6): GAGVSQSPSNKVTEKGKDVELRCDPISGHTALYWYRQSLGQGLEFLIYFQGNSAPDKSGLPSDRFSAERTGGSVSTLTIQRTQQEDSAVYLCASSLALLLAGVVGGANVLTFGAGSRLTVL.

This clonotype was detected many times. The chain combines TRBV20-1 with TRBJ2-2; D may match TRBD1 or TRBD2 (5 bases each). Germline CDR1 and CDR2: DFQATT and SNEGSKA (reference sequence). Trimming pared 4 bases from V and 4 bases from J, leaving 16 bases between. This CDR3 has 15 residues. The CDR3: CSATVGGSSTGELFF. The CDR3 DNA follows: TGCAGTGCTACCGTTGGGGGTTCGAGCACCGGGGAGCTGTTTTTT.

In this sample, this clonotype turned up many times. The chain employs TRBV28 and TRBJ2-1; no clear D. Germline lookup yields CDR1 MDHEN and CDR2 SYDVKM. Deletions cut 2 bases from V and 5 bases from J, with 13 bases between. CDR3 length: 15 amino acids. CDR3 residues: CASSLRTDPHNEQFF. Here the CDR3 DNA reads TGTGCCAGCAGTTTACGCACAGACCCACACAATGAGCAGTTCTTC.

As to this clonotype: With a much larger clone just one base away, this may be a read error. V is TRBV29-1 and J is TRBJ2-1; D might be TRBD2 (6 bases). There are 12 residues in the CDR3. The V gene's germline CDR1 is SQVTM and CDR2 ANQGSEA. Trimming left V 7 bases short and J 2 bases short, with 9 bases between. This CDR3 reads CSASGAYNEQFF. In nucleotides, the CDR3 is TGCAGCGCGTCGGGGGCCTACAATGAGCAGTTCTTC.

This clonotype has just a few counts. J is TRBJ2-3 and V is TRBV29-1; 8 bases fit TRBD2. V dropped 6 bases and J dropped 6; count of bases not matched to a gene: 8. The CDR3 is made up of 13 amino acids. The germline CDR1 and CDR2 sequences are SQVTM and ANQGSEA. The CDR3 bases are TGCAGCGTGGAGCGGGAGTCGGTGGATACGCAGTATTTT. Its protein product is CSVERESVDTQYF.

This clonotype was seen ten or more times. This chain connects TRBV9 to TRBJ2-2; the match to TRBD1 covers 9 bases. Germline lookup yields CDR1 SGDLS and CDR2 YYNGEE. This CDR3 is 15 amino acids long. V was pared by 0 bases and J by 6 bases, with 3 bases of the junction left unmatched. DNA of the CDR3: TGTGCCAGCAGCGTAGTACAGGGGGCGGCCGGGGAGCTGTTTTTT. Its translation: CASSVVQGAAGELFF.

This clonotype was seen many times. This chain joins TRBV19 and TRBJ2-1, with D uncertain. The germline CDR1 and CDR2 sequences are LNHDA and SQIVND (reference sequence). The length of the CDR3 is 12 residues. The V gene lost 6 bases and the J gene lost 6 bases, with 9 bases spanning the gap. Here the CDR3 DNA reads TGTGCCAGTAGAGACTGGATCAATGAGCAGTTCTTC. Protein: CASRDWINEQFF.

This clonotype was counted between two and nine times. The rearrangement joins TRBV12-3 or TRBV12-4 to TRBJ2-2; maybe TRBD2 (5 bases). Trimming took off 3 bases at V and 0 bases at J, with 8 bases between the two ends. The CDR3 covers 15 residues. The CDR3 spells CASSFKRANTGELFF. Here the CDR3 DNA reads TGTGCCAGCAGTTTTAAGAGGGCGAACACCGGGGAGCTGTTTTTT.